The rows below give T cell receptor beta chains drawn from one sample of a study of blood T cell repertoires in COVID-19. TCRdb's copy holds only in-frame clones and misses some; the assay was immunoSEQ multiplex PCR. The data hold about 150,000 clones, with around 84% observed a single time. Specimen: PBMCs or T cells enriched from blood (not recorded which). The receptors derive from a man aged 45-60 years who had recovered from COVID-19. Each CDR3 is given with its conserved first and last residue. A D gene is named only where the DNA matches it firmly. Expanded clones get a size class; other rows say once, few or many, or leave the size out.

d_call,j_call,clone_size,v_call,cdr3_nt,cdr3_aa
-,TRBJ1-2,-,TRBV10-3,TGTGCCATCAGTGCCCCGGGGCAGGGGCGCGGCTACACCTTC,CAISAPGQGRGYTF
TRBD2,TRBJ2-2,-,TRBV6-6,TGTGCCAGCAGTCTCAGGACTAGCGGGGGTTACCAGACCGGGGAGCTGTTTTTT,CASSLRTSGGYQTGELFF
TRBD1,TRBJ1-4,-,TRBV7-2,TGTGCCAGCAGCTTCCAGGGGGGTAATGAAAAACTGTTTTTT,CASSFQGGNEKLFF
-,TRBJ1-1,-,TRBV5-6,TGTGCCAGCAGCTGGGGCCGGGACACTGAAGCTTTCTTT,CASSWGRDTEAFF
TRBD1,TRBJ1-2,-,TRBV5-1,TGCGCCAGCAGAGGGACAGGGACCCACTATGGCTACACCTTC,CASRGTGTHYGYTF
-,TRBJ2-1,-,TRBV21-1,TGTGCCAGCAGCAACCGGACTAGCGGGGGACATGAGCAGTTCTTC,CASSNRTSGGHEQFF
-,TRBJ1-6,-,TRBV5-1,TGCGCCAGCAGCAGCGGTAATTCACCCCTCCACTTT,CASSSGNSPLHF
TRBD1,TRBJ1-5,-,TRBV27,TGTGCCAGCGGGCCTCTCGGGACAGGGGGCCGCAATCAGCCCCAGCATTTT,CASGPLGTGGRNQPQHF
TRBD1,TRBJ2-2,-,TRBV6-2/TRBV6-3,TGTGCCAGCAGCCCCACCGGGACAGCCGCCGGGGAGCTGTTTTTT,CASSPTGTAAGELFF
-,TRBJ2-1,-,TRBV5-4,TGTGCCAGCAGCTTGGCAGCGGACAATGAGCAGTTCTTC,CASSLAADNEQFF
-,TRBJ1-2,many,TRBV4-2,TGTGCCAGCAGCCAAGATGTGGGACAAACTGGCTACACCTTC,CASSQDVGQTGYTF
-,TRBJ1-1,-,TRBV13,TGTGCCAGCAGCTTAAGGTTACAGCAGTATGAAGCTTTCTTT,CASSLRLQQYEAFF
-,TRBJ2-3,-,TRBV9,TGTGCCAGCAGCGGCACGGGACAACAGGGAGGGACGCAGTATTTT,CASSGTGQQGGTQYF
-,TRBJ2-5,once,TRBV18,TGTGCCAGCTCAGTCAGGGTTCAAGAGACCCAGTACTTC,CASSVRVQETQYF
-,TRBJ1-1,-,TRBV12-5,TGTGCTAGTGGTAAACAGGCCACTGAAGCTTTCTTT,CASGKQATEAFF
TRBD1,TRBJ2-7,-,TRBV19,TGTGCCAGTAGGACCGCAGGGACAGGGGGGTACGAGCAGTACTTC,CASRTAGTGGYEQYF
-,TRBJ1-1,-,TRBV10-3,TGTGCCTCGGGACTCATGAACACTGAAGCTTTCTTT,CASGLMNTEAFF
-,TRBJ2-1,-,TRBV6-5,TGTGCCAGCAGTTACTCGAACCGGGACTTGCAGTTCTTC,CASSYSNRDLQFF
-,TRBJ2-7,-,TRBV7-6,TGTGCCAGCAGCCCCACGGACACCCACTACGAGCAGTACTTC,CASSPTDTHYEQYF
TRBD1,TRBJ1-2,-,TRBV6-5,TGTGCCAGCAGTTACGGGGACAGTCCTAACTATGGCTACACCTTC,CASSYGDSPNYGYTF
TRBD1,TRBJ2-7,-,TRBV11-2,TGTGCCAGCAGCCCTACGACCGGGACAGCCTACGAGCAGTACTTC,CASSPTTGTAYEQYF
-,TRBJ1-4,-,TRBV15,TGTGCCACCAGCAGAGATTGGCAGGGTAGCGAAAAACTGTTTTTT,CATSRDWQGSEKLFF
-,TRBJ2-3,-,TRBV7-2,TGTGCCAGCACCCCATCCACAGATACGCAGTATTTT,CASTPSTDTQYF
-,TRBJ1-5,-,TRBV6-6,TGTGCCAGCAGTCCACGCGGAACCTATAGCAATCAGCCCCAGCATTTT,CASSPRGTYSNQPQHF
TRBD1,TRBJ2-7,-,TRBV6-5,TGTGCCAGCAGTTCGCCGGGACAGGGGGAGTACGAGCAGTACTTC,CASSSPGQGEYEQYF
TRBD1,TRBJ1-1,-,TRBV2,TGTGCCAGCAGTACCCGACAGGGTTACACTGAAGCTTTCTTT,CASSTRQGYTEAFF
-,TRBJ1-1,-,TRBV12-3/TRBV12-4,TGTGCCAGCAACCTTTTTGTCGGGACTGAAGCTTTCTTT,CASNLFVGTEAFF
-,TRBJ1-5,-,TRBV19,TGTGCCAGTAGCGCGGACAGTGAGCAGCCCCAGCATTTT,CASSADSEQPQHF
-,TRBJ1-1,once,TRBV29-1,TGCAGCACGCCGGGTCCAACATCCCCTGAAGCTTTCTTT,CSTPGPTSPEAFF
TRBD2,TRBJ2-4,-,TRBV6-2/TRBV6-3,TGTGCCAGCAGTTACGGGGGGGTCAAAAACATTCAGTACTTC,CASSYGGVKNIQYF
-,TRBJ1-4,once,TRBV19,TGTGCCAGTAGTATAGCCAAGGGAGGTGAAAAACTGTTTTTT,CASSIAKGGEKLFF
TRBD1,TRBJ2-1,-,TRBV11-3,TGTGCCAGCAGCCCGGGACAGGGGGCGATGAATGAGCAGTTCTTC,CASSPGQGAMNEQFF
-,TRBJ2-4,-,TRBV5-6,TGTGCCAGCAGCTTTCGGGGGTTTGGCAAAAACATTCAGTACTTC,CASSFRGFGKNIQYF
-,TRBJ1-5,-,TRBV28,TGTGCCAGCAGTTTACACCGTTTGTCTGGGGGCAATAATCAGCCCCAGCATTTT,CASSLHRLSGGNNQPQHF
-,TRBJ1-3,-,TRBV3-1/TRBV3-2,TGTGCCAGCAGCCAAGATGGGAGTTACTCTGGAAACACCATATATTTT,CASSQDGSYSGNTIYF
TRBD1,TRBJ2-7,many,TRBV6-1,TGTGCCAGCAGTGAAGGACAGGGGGGCAACGAGCAGTACTTC,CASSEGQGGNEQYF
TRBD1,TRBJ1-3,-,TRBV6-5,TGTGCCAGCAGGGGGGACAGGGTGGCAGGAAACACCATATATTTT,CASRGDRVAGNTIYF
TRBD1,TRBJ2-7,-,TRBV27,TGTGCCAGCAGTCCAGGACAGGGTTATTCCTACGAGCAGTACTTC,CASSPGQGYSYEQYF
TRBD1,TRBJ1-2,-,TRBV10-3,TGTGCCATCAGTGAGTCAGGGGCCGGGACAGGGTTTTATGGCTACACCTTC,CAISESGAGTGFYGYTF
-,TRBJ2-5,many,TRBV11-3,TGTGCCAGCAGCGTCGCAGACAGACCAACGGAGACCCAGTACTTC,CASSVADRPTETQYF
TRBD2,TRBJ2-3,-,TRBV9,TGTGCCAGCAGCGTAGGATCTAGCGGGGGGGAGGGTACGCAGTATTTT,CASSVGSSGGEGTQYF
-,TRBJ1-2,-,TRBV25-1,TGTGCCAGCACCCACAGCGGAGTTTCCTATGGCTACACCTTC,CASTHSGVSYGYTF
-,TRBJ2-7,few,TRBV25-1,TGTGCCAGCAGTGAGACGATCCAGGGAAAGCAGTACTTC,CASSETIQGKQYF
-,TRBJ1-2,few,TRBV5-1,TGCGCCAGCAGCTTGGCGGGGGGCATGTTCTATGGCTACACCTTC,CASSLAGGMFYGYTF
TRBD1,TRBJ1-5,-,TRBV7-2,TGTGCCAGCAGCTTAGCCGGGACAGGGGGTCAGCCCCAGCATTTT,CASSLAGTGGQPQHF
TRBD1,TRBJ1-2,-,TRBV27,TGTGCCAGCTCCCGGGCAGGGGGAGGCTACACCTTC,CASSRAGGGYTF